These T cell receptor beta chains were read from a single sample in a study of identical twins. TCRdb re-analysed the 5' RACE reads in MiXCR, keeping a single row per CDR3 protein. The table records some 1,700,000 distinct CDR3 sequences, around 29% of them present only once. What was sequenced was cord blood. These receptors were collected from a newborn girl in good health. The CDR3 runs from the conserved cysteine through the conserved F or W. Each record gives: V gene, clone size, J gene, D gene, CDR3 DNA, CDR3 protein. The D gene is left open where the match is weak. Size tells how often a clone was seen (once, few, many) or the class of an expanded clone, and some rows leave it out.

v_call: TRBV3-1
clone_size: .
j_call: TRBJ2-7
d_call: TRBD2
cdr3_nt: TGTGCCAGCAGCCAAGATAGCGGGGGGGGAAGCTCCTACAATGAGCAGTACTTC
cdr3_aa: CASSQDSGGGSSYNEQYF

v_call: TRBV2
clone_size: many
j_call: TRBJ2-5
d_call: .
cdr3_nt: TGTGCCAGCAGTGTGGACTCCCAAGAGACCCAGTACTTC
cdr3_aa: CASSVDSQETQYF

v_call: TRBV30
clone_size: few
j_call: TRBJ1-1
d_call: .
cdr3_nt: TGTGCCTGGAGCCTCGATTATACTGAAGCTTTCTTT
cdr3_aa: CAWSLDYTEAFF

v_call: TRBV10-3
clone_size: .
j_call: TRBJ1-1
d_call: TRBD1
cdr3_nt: TGTGCCATCAGTGAGCGTGGACAGGGGAACACTGAAGCTTTCTTT
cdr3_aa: CAISERGQGNTEAFF

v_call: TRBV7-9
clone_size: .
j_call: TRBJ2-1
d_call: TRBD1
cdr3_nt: TGTGCCAGCAGCGGGACAGGGGACAAGAAGACCCAGTTCTTC
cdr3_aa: CASSGTGDKKTQFF

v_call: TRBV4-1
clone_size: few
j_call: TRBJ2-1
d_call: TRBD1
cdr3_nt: TGCGCCAGCAGCCAATCATCCTACCGGGACAGGGGGCACAATGAGCAGTTCTTC
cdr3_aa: CASSQSSYRDRGHNEQFF

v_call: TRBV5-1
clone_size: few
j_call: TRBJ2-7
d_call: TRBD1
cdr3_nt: TGCGCCAGCAGCTTGGACAGGGGCTCCGAGCAGTACTTC
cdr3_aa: CASSLDRGSEQYF

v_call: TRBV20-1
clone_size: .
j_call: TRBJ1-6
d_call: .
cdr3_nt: TGCAGTGCTAGAGAGGAGGATTCACCCCTCCACTTT
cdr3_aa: CSAREEDSPLHF

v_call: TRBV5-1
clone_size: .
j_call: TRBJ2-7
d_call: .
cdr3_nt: TGCGCCAGCAGCTTGGGGCTAGTAGTTCGTCTTGTTTCCTACAATGAGCAGTACTTC
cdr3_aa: CASSLGLVVRLVSYNEQYF

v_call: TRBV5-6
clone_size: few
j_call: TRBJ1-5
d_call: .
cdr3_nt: TGTGCCAGCAGCTCGGGAGGACAAATTTCTCGCAATCAGCCCCAGCATTTT
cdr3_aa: CASSSGGQISRNQPQHF

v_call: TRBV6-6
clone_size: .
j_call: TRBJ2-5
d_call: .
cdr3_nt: TGTGCCAGCAGTTACAGGTGGGAAGAGACCCAGTACTTC
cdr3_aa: CASSYRWEETQYF

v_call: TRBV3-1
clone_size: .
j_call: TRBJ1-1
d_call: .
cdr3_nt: TGTGCCAGCAGCCAACGGGGGCTTGAAGCTTTCTTT
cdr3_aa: CASSQRGLEAFF

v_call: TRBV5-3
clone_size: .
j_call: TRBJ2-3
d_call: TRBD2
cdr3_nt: TGTGCCAGAAGCTTCAGGCTAGCGGGGGAATGGAATACGCAGTATTTT
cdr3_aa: CARSFRLAGEWNTQYF

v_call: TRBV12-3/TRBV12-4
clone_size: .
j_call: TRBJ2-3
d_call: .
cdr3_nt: TGTGCCAGCAGGCCCCACGTTAGGGCTAGAACAGATGTGCAGTATTTT
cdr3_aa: CASRPHVRARTDVQYF

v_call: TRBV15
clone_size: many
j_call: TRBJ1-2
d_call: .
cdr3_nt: TGTGCCACCAGCAGAGATTTGCTCTACACCTTC
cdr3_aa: CATSRDLLYTF

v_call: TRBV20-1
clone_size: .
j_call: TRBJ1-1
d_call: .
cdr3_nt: TGCAGTGCTAGGGACATCGTGTGGGGCGACACTGAAGCTTTCTTT
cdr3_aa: CSARDIVWGDTEAFF

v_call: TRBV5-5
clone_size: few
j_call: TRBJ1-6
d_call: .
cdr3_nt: TGTGCCAGCAGCTTCGTAGTCTATAATTCACCCCTCCACTTT
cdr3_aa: CASSFVVYNSPLHF

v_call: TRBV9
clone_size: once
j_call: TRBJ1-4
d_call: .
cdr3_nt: TGTGCCAGCAGCGTTGGCCCTGGGGGCGTTGAAAAACTGTTTTTT
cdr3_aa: CASSVGPGGVEKLFF

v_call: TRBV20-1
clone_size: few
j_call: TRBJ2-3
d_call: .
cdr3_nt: TGCAGTGCTAGAGATCCCCCATTGACTTACACAGATACGCAGTATTTT
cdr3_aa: CSARDPPLTYTDTQYF

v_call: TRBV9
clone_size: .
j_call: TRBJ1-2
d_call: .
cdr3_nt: TGTGCCAGCAGCGCTGGACAGCCTGAGACTAACTATGGCTACACCTTC
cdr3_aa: CASSAGQPETNYGYTF

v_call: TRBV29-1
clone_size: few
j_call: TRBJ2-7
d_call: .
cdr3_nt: TGCAGCGCCTATAGCCCAGGGTACGAGCAGTACTTC
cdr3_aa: CSAYSPGYEQYF

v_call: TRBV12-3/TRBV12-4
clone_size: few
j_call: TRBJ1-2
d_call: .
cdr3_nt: TGTGCCAGCAGTTTGGGGATACAGAGTTATGGCTACACCTTC
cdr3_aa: CASSLGIQSYGYTF

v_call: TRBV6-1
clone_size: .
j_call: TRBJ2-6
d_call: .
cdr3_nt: TGTGCCAGCAGTGAAGCGTGGGGGGCCAACGTCCTGACTTTC
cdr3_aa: CASSEAWGANVLTF

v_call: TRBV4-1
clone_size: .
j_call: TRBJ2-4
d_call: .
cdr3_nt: TGCGCCAGCAGCCTCAGGGATTCGGGAGAGCAGTACTTC
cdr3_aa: CASSLRDSGEQYF

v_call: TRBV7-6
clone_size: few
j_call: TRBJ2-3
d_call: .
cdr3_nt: TGTGCCAGCAGCTCCCCGGGGCATATGGGAGATACGCAGTATTTT
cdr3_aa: CASSSPGHMGDTQYF

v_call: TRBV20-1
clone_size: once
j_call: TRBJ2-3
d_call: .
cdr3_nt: TGCAGTGCTAGAGATCGTACTCTAGATACGCAGTATTTT
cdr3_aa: CSARDRTLDTQYF

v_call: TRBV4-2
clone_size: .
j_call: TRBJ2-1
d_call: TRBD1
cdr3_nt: TGTGCCAGCAGCCAAGATCTTGTAACAGGGGGGAGGTACAATGAGCAGTTCTTC
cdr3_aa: CASSQDLVTGGRYNEQFF

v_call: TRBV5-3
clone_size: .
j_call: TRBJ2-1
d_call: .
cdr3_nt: TGTGCCAGCAGTGGGATCGGAACGGGAGCGTGGTACAATGAGCAGTTCTTC
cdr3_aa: CASSGIGTGAWYNEQFF

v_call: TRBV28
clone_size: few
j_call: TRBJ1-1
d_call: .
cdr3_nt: TGTGCCAGCAGTTTATCTGATGTGATGAACACTGAAGCTTTCTTT
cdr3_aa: CASSLSDVMNTEAFF

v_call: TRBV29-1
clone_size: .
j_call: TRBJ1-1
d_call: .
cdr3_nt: TGCAGCGTTGGCGGGGGAATGGGACGAAGGACTGAAGCTTTCTTT
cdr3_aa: CSVGGGMGRRTEAFF

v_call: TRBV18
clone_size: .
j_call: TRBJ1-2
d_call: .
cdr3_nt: TGTGCCAGCTCACCCACAGAGGCCGGGGGTTATGGCTACACCTTC
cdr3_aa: CASSPTEAGGYGYTF

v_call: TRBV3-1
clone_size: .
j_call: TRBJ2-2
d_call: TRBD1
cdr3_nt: TGTGCCAGCAGCCAAGGACAGGGACGGGCCGGGGAGCTGTTTTTT
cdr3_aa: CASSQGQGRAGELFF

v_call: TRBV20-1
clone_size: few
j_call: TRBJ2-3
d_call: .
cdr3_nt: TGCAGTGCTACCGGGACATTCACAGATACGCAGTATTTT
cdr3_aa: CSATGTFTDTQYF

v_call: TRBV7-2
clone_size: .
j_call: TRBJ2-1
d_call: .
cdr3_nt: TGTGCCAGCAGCTTAGCGTTTCCCTACAATGAGCAGTTCTTC
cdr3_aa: CASSLAFPYNEQFF

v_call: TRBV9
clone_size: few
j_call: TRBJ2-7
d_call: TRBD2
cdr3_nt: TGTGCCAGCAGCGTAGTAGCGGGAGCCTCTTACGAGCAGTACTTC
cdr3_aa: CASSVVAGASYEQYF

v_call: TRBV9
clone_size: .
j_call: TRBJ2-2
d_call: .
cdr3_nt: TGTGCCAGCAGCGTAGGGACCAACTTCGCCACCGGGGAGCTGTTTTTT
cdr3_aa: CASSVGTNFATGELFF

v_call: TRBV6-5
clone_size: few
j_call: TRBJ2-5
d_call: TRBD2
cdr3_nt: TGTGCCAGCAGTACCTGGACTAGCTTGGTGGAGACCCAGTACTTC
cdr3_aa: CASSTWTSLVETQYF

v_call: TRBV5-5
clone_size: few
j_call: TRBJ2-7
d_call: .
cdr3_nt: TGTGCCAGCACCTCCCCCTACGAGCAGTACTTC
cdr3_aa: CASTSPYEQYF

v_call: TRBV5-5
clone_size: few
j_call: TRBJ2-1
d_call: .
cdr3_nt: TGTGCCAGCAGCTCTGTGACCGGGACAGAGCAGTTCTTC
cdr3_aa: CASSSVTGTEQFF

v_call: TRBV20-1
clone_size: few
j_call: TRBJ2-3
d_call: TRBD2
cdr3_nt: TGCAGTGCTAGCAGCGGGGGGAGGGATACGCAGTATTTT
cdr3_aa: CSASSGGRDTQYF

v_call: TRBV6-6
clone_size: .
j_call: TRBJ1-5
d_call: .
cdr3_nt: TGTGCCAGCAGTTACGCCTGGGGTCAGCCCCAGCATTTT
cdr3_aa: CASSYAWGQPQHF

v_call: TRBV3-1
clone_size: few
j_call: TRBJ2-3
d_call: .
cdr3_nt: TGTGCCAGCAGCCGTTCCCGAGCAGATACGCAGTATTTT
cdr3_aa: CASSRSRADTQYF

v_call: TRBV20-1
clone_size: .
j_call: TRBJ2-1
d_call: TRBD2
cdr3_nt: TGCAGTGCTAGAGGCTTCATGACTAGCGGGTTGAGCTCCTACAATGAGCAGTTCTTC
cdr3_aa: CSARGFMTSGLSSYNEQFF

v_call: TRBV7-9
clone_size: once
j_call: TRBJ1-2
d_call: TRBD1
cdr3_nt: TGTGCCAGCAGCTTAGCCCGGACAGGGTCCGGCTACACCTTC
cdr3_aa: CASSLARTGSGYTF

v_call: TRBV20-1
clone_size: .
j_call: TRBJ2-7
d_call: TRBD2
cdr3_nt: TGCAGTGCTAGTATCGGGGGGGCCCCCTACGAGCAGTACTTC
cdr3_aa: CSASIGGAPYEQYF